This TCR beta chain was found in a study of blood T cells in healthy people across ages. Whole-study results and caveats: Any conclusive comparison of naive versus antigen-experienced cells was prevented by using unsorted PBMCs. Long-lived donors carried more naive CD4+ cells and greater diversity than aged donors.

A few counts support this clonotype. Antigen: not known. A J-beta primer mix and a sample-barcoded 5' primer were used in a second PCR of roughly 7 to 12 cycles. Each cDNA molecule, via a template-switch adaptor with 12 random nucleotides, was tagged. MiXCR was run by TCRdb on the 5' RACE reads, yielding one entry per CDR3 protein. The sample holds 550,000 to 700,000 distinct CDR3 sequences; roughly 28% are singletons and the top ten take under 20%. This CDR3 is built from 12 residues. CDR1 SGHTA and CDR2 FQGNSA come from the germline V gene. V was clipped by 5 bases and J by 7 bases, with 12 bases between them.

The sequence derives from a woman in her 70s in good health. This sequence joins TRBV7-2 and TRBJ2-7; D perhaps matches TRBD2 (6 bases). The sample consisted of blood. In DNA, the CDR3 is TGTGCCAGCAGCCCCAATGGGGGGGAGCAGTACTTC. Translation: CASSPNGGEQYF.